These 18 T cell receptor beta chains share one sample of origin, sequenced in a study of blood T cells in healthy people across ages. Primers used in a second PCR of roughly 6 to 11 cycles were a sample-barcoded 5' primer and a J-beta primer mix. TCRdb reprocessed the 5' RACE reads via MiXCR and lists one record per CDR3 protein. The sample lists about 760,000 distinct CDR3 sequences, roughly 50% seen once, with around 25% in the top ten. The sequenced material came from blood. These receptors all come from a man aged 35 to 55 in good health.

The genes are TRBV2 and TRBJ2-1, with unresolved D. This CDR3 region has 15 residues. V lost 0 bases and J lost 8, with 14 bases in between. Germline CDR1 is SNHLY and CDR2 is FYNNEI. CDR3 loop: CASSEAIILAYEQFF. CDR3 bases: TGTGCCAGCAGTGAAGCGATTATTCTGGCATATGAGCAGTTCTTC.

The rearrangement uses TRBV9 and TRBJ1-2, with a weak D call TRBD1 (5 bases). The CDR3 is 12 residues long. Germline CDR1 and CDR2: SGDLS and YYNGEE. V was shortened by 4 bases and J by 8 bases, with 12 bases between the two germline ends. DNA of the CDR3: TGTGCCAGCAGCCGGGCCGAGGGGGGCTACACCTTC. It is translated as CASSRAEGGYTF.

This chain uses TRBV4-3 with TRBJ2-5, with 11 bases lining up with TRBD2. The CDR3 has 20 amino acids. CDR1 and CDR2 from the germline V gene are LGHNA and YSLEER. V was clipped by 3 bases and J by 1 base; unmatched bases: 16. CDR3 protein: CASSHPTSGELRESQETQYF. The CDR3 DNA sequence: TGCGCCAGCAGCCACCCGACTAGCGGGGAACTCAGAGAAAGCCAAGAGACCCAGTACTTC.

The V gene is TRBV19, the J gene TRBJ2-5; a weak D match, TRBD1 (6 bases). The V and J ends lost 9 bases and 5 bases respectively, with 16 bases between them. Looked up from germline, CDR1 is LNHDA and CDR2 is SQIVND (reference sequence). The CDR3 runs 13 residues. CDR3 residues: CASPRGRRETQYF. CDR3 nucleotide sequence: TGTGCCAGCCCGAGGGGGAGAAGGGAGACCCAGTACTTC.

The chain has TRBV9 and TRBJ2-2; 10 bases map to TRBD2. The CDR3 totals 16 residues. Trimming removed 4 bases from V and 0 bases from J; junction bases left unmatched: 3. Germline V CDR1 and CDR2: SGDLS, YYNGEE. CDR3 nucleotide sequence: TGTGCCAGCAGCCGACTAGCGGGCCCGAACACCGGGGAGCTGTTTTTT. Translating gives CASSRLAGPNTGELFF.

The gene calls are TRBV10-3 and TRBJ2-3; 7 nucleotides line up with TRBD2. V gave up 6 bases and J gave up 1 base; unmatched junction bases: 13. The CDR3 is made up of 17 amino acids. Looked up from germline, CDR1 is ENHRY and CDR2 is SYGVKD. CDR3 loop: CAISEKRDPGGTDTQYF. The DNA for the CDR3 is TGTGCCATCAGCGAGAAGCGGGACCCCGGGGGCACAGATACGCAGTATTTT.

The chain uses TRBV20-1 and TRBJ2-7; 11 bases agree with TRBD2. Trimming took 0 bases from V and 4 from J; bases not matched to a gene: 17. The CDR3 totals 19 residues. Per the germline V gene, CDR1 is DFQATT and CDR2 is SNEGSKA (reference sequence). In DNA form, the CDR3 reads TGCAGTGCTAGAGATGGGCCTAGCGGGGGGACCCGGAATTTTTACGAGCAGTACTTC. The encoded protein is CSARDGPSGGTRNFYEQYF.

The chain uses TRBV2 and TRBJ1-5, with D unresolved. There are 14 residues in the CDR3. Germline values: CDR1 SNHLY, CDR2 FYNNEI. Trimming shortened V by 4 bases and J by 5 bases, and 12 bases separated the two germline ends. The CDR3 DNA reads TGTGCCAGCAGTGTAAGGGTGGCGGATCAGCCCCAGCATTTT. This gives the protein CASSVRVADQPQHF.

This clonotype was counted between two and nine times. The genes are TRBV4-1 and TRBJ2-7; 10 nucleotides align to TRBD2. This CDR3 is 15 amino acids long. Germline values: CDR1 MGHRA, CDR2 YSYEKL. V shed 4 bases and J 6 bases; nucleotides not matched to a gene: 9. In DNA form, the CDR3 reads TGCGCCAGCAGCCTATCTAGCGGGAGTGAGGCCGAGCAGTACTTC. Translated, it gives CASSLSSGSEAEQYF.

The chain couples TRBV7-7 to TRBJ2-5, with TRBD1 matching 7 bases. The CDR3 covers 17 residues. Per the germline V gene, CDR1 is SSHAT and CDR2 is FNYEAQ (reference sequence). V shed 1 base, J shed 1 base, and the junction held 9 bases outside the gene matches. CDR3 region: CASSLDPSRDSQETQYF. CDR3 bases: TGTGCCAGCAGCTTAGACCCGTCCAGGGACAGCCAAGAGACCCAGTACTTC.

The rearrangement links TRBV6-5 to TRBJ2-3, with D possibly matching TRBD1 (7 bases). Germline V gene sequence: CDR1 MNHEY, CDR2 SVGAGI. Trimming removed 1 base at V and 3 bases at J, with 11 bases between. CDR3 length: 15 amino acids. CDR3 bases: TGTGCCAGCAGTTACTTCAGGGGGGCGACAGATACGCAGTATTTT. As protein: CASSYFRGATDTQYF.

The V gene is TRBV21-1, the J gene TRBJ2-5; TRBD1 is the table's D call and was not checked against the DNA. TRBV21-1 constitutes a pseudogene. The CDR3 totals 15 residues. DNA of the CDR3: TGTGCCAGCAGCAAAAAGGGGACAGCTCAAGAGACCCAGTACTTC. Residues: CASSKKGTAQETQYF.

CDR3 loop: CASSLRTSGEVEQFF. As DNA, the CDR3 is TGTGCCAGCAGCTTACGGACTAGCGGGGAGGTTGAGCAGTTCTTC. V is TRBV12-3 or TRBV12-4 and J is TRBJ2-1, with 12 bases identical to TRBD2. The CDR3 runs to 15 residues. Trimming at V came to 6 bases and at J to 9 bases, leaving 9 bases not matched to a gene.

With regard to this clonotype: Germline is not matched at one junction end, which may reflect a read error. CDR3 region: CVSRARRGSYNEQFF. CDR3 DNA sequence: TGTGTCAGCAGGGCACGTCGGGGCTCCTACAATGAGCAGTTCTTC. The chain joins TRBV7-2 to TRBJ2-1; either TRBD1 or TRBD2 may fit D (5 bases each). This CDR3 region has 15 residues. The germline CDR1 and CDR2 sequences are SGHTA and FQGNSA.

Only one count was recorded for this clonotype. The V and J genes are TRBV27 and TRBJ1-2; 7 bases map to TRBD1. The ends lost 5 bases at V and 4 bases at J; junction bases unmatched: 10. The CDR3 extends over 15 amino acids. From germline, CDR1 is MNHEY and CDR2 SMNVEV (reference sequence). In nucleotides, the CDR3 is TGTGCCAGCAGTCGCTCCGGGACAGATTCCTATGGCTACACCTTC. Residues: CASSRSGTDSYGYTF.

The V gene is TRBV28, the J gene TRBJ2-7; 10 positions agree with TRBD2. The CDR3 runs 17 residues. The junction had 11 bases not matched to a gene; V was cut back by 6 bases and J by 0 bases. CDR1 is MDHEN, CDR2 SYDVKM, per germline. The CDR3 sequence: CASRLGRTSGFSYEQYF. For the CDR3, the DNA is TGTGCCAGCAGACTAGGTCGGACTAGCGGTTTCTCCTACGAGCAGTACTTC. Full variable domain (outside the CDR3, taken from reference TRBV28 and TRBJ2-7): DVKVTQSSRYLVKRTGEKVFLECVQDMDHENMFWYRQDPGLGLRLIYFSYDVKMKEKGDIPEGYSVSREKKERFSLILESASTNQTSMYLCASRLGRTSGFSYEQYFGPGTRLTVT.

The V and J genes are TRBV20-1 and TRBJ2-1, with D perhaps being TRBD1 or TRBD2 (5 bases each). The ends were cut back, 6 bases at V and 7 bases at J, with 16 bases in the middle. This CDR3 comprises 13 residues. CDR1 and CDR2 from the germline V gene are DFQATT and SNEGSKA (reference sequence). In DNA form, the CDR3 reads TGCAGTGCCCCCCCGGGGCGCTTTAATGAGCAGTTCTTC. Residues: CSAPPGRFNEQFF.

The chain links TRBV27 to TRBJ2-3; 8 positions match TRBD1. This CDR3 comprises 13 residues. After removal of 6 bases from V and 5 bases from J, the junction contained 4 bases not matched to a gene. Looked up from germline, CDR1 is MNHEY and CDR2 is SMNVEV (reference sequence). The CDR3 is CASSRQGIDTQYF. CDR3 DNA: TGTGCCAGCAGCAGACAGGGGATAGATACGCAGTATTTT.